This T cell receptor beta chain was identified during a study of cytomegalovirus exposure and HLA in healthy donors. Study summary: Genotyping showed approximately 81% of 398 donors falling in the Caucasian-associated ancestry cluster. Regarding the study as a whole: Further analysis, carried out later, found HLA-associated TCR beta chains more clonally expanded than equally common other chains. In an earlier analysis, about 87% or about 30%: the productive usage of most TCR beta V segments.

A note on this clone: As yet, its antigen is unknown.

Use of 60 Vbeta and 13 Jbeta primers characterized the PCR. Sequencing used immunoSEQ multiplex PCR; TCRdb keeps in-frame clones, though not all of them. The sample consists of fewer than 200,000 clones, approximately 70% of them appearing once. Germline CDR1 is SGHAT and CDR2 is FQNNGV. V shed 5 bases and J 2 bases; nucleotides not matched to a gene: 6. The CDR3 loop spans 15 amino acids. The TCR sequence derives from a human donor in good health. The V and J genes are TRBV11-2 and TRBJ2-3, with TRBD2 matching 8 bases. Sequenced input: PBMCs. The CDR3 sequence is CASSGPGGPTDTQYF. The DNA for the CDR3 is TGTGCCAGCAGCGGTCCGGGGGGGCCCACAGATACGCAGTATTTT.